This T cell receptor beta chain was found in a study of shared clonotypes between healthy human individuals. Method: immunoSEQ multiplex PCR; TCRdb's copy keeps in-frame clones and lacks some. The sample includes around 1.5 million clones, 95% to 99% of them seen just once. The ends were cut back, 6 bases at V and 8 bases at J, with 13 bases in the middle. Germline CDR1 reads SQVTM; CDR2 reads ANQGSEA. The CDR3 is made up of 11 amino acids. The V and J genes are TRBV29-1 and TRBJ1-2; D gene ambiguous. This receptor was obtained from a man in his thirties or forties in good health. The sample comprised naive CD4+ T cells sorted from blood. Subset indicated: CD45RA+ positively selected. The CDR3 loop reads CSVGSLGGYTF. In DNA, the CDR3 is TGCAGCGTCGGGAGTTTGGGGGGCTACACCTTC.